One and the same sample provided the 32 T cell receptor beta chains below, sequenced in a study of blood T cell repertoires in COVID-19. The method was immunoSEQ multiplex PCR; TCRdb's version includes in-frame clones alone and lacks a portion of them. This sample has about 530,000 clones, with around 90% found just once. Material: peripheral blood. Every receptor here comes from a woman aged 50 to 65 with COVID-19, enrolled during active disease.

The chain uses TRBV11-2 and TRBJ1-6, with D hard to call. CDR1 and CDR2 from the germline V gene are SGHAT and FQNNGV. V gave up 5 bases and J gave up 7 bases, with 12 bases separating them. This CDR3 contains 14 residues. The CDR3 nucleotides are TGTGCCAGCAGCGTCCGGGTTCTAAATTCACCCCTCCACTTT. It specifies CASSVRVLNSPLHF.

Comments on this clone: This same CDR3 is encoded by further DNA sequences in the sample. The chain carries TRBV19 and TRBJ1-5; weak D call: TRBD1 (5 bases). Germline CDR1 LNHDA, CDR2 SQIVND (reference sequence). The CDR3 is made up of 14 amino acids. V lost 3 bases to trimming and J lost 3 bases, with 9 bases between them. DNA of the CDR3: TGTGCCAGTAGTATTAGACAGACCAATCAGCCCCAGCATTTT. The encoded protein is CASSIRQTNQPQHF.

The chain joins TRBV3-1 (or the pseudogene TRBV3-2) to TRBJ2-1, with 7 bases that match TRBD2. This CDR3 contains 14 residues. V lost 0 bases, J lost 7 bases, and 3 bases stayed unmatched. CDR1 and CDR2 (germline): LGHDT, YNNKEL (reference sequence). The CDR3 spells CASSQDRGLNEQFF. CDR3 coding DNA: TGTGCCAGCAGCCAAGATCGGGGACTAAATGAGCAGTTCTTC.

The chain combines TRBV30 with TRBJ2-3, with D possibly being TRBD1 (6 bases). Trimming took 8 bases from V and 1 from J, leaving 37 bases between them. The V gene's germline CDR1 is GTSNPN and CDR2 SVGIG (reference sequence). The CDR3 length is 21 residues. This CDR3 is CARKGGWGNNLTRSRTDTQYF. CDR3 in DNA: TGTGCCCGCAAAGGGGGTTGGGGAAATAATCTTACCCGGTCCCGCACAGATACGCAGTATTTT.

The chain has TRBV7-3 and TRBJ2-6; D remains unclear. Germline CDR1 reads SGHTA; CDR2 reads FQGTGA. The CDR3 is made up of 15 amino acids. With 3 bases removed from V and 0 bases from J, the gap between germline ends came to 6 bases. The CDR3 DNA reads TGTGCCAGCAGCTTTTCTTTCTCTGGGGCCAACGTCCTGACTTTC. It translates to CASSFSFSGANVLTF.

The V and J genes are TRBV11-2 and TRBJ2-7, with D possibly being TRBD1 (5 bases). Trimming removed 3 bases from V and 1 base from J, with 16 bases in between. This CDR3 region has 16 residues. Per the germline V gene, CDR1 is SGHAT and CDR2 is FQNNGV. In nucleotides, the CDR3 is TGTGCCAGCAGCTTTGGTTTTGGGGCCGCTTCCTACGAGCAGTACTTC. Its protein is CASSFGFGAASYEQYF.

This chain links TRBV6-5 with TRBJ1-5, with 10 bases lining up with TRBD1. From germline, CDR1 is MNHEY and CDR2 SVGAGI. The CDR3 sequence is 16 residues long. Germline trimming cut 0 bases from V and 5 bases from J; bases unmatched to any gene: 4. The CDR3 region has the DNA TGTGCCAGCAGTTACTCGAGTGGGACAGGGGATCAGCCCCAGCATTTT. It specifies CASSYSSGTGDQPQHF.

J is TRBJ2-2 and V is TRBV7-9; D possibly corresponds to TRBD1 (6 bases). V was trimmed by 5 bases and J by 4 bases, leaving 17 bases between them. CDR1 and CDR2 from the germline V gene are SEHNR and FQNEAQ (reference sequence). CDR3 size: 16 residues. The DNA of the CDR3 is TGTGCCAGCAGCACACAGGGAGTTATGGGCACCGGGGAGCTGTTTTTT. Protein sequence: CASSTQGVMGTGELFF. Using reference TRBV7-9 and TRBJ2-2 for the parts outside the CDR3, the full variable domain is DTGVSQNPRHKITKRGQNVTFRCDPISEHNRLYWYRQTLGQGPEFLTYFQNEAQLEKSRLLSDRFSAERPKGSFSTLEIQRTEQGDSAMYLCASSTQGVMGTGELFFGEGSRLTVL.

This clone was seen a handful of times. The rearrangement joins TRBV14 to TRBJ2-7, with TRBD1 matching over 9 bases. J gave up 2 bases and V 2 bases, and 7 bases lay outside the gene matches. Germline CDR1 reads SGHDN; CDR2 reads FVKESK. The CDR3 has 16 amino acids. The CDR3 sequence is CASSQTGTGNTYEQYF. In DNA, the CDR3 is TGTGCCAGCAGCCAAACCGGGACAGGGAACACCTACGAGCAGTACTTC.

The gene calls are TRBV6-1 and TRBJ1-5, with unresolved D. The V end lost 2 bases, the J end lost 9 bases, and 11 bases lay between the germline ends. The CDR3 totals 13 residues. Germline V CDR1 and CDR2: MNHNS, SASEGT. CDR3 amino acids: CASSELSLGPQHF. The CDR3 nucleotides are TGTGCCAGCAGTGAATTGTCTCTAGGGCCCCAGCATTTT.

The CDR3 loop reads CAWSVRVSYNSPLHF. CDR3 DNA: TGTGCCTGGAGTGTACGGGTCTCCTATAATTCACCCCTCCACTTT. The chain employs TRBV30 and TRBJ1-6; no reliable D call. Trimming took off 0 bases at V and 0 bases at J, with 6 bases between the two ends. This CDR3 contains 15 residues. Per the germline V gene, CDR1 is GTSNPN and CDR2 is SVGIG (reference sequence).

The chain uses TRBV19 and TRBJ2-7, with 10 bases matching TRBD1. With 4 bases clipped from V and 0 bases from J, the junction kept 6 bases outside the gene matches. Germline V lookup: CDR1 LNHDA, CDR2 SQIVND (reference sequence). This CDR3 contains 16 residues. Here the CDR3 DNA reads TGTGCCAGTAGTACGGTAGGGACAGGGGTCTCCTACGAGCAGTACTTC. Protein sequence: CASSTVGTGVSYEQYF.

The chain recombines TRBV24-1 with TRBJ1-2; no definite D call. Trimming stripped 8 bases from V and 8 bases from J, with 23 bases between. The germline gives CDR1 KGHDR, CDR2 SFDVKD. The CDR3 consists of 15 residues. In DNA, the CDR3 is TGTGCCACCACCCCCGGAGGTTCCGTGAGTGGGGGCTACACCTTC. Its translation: CATTPGGSVSGGYTF.

The rearrangement uses TRBV6-2 or TRBV6-3 and TRBJ1-2; D ambiguous. This CDR3 is 17 amino acids long. Germline V gene sequence: CDR1 MNHEY, CDR2 SVGEGT. With 5 bases removed from V and 5 bases from J, the gap between germline ends came to 24 bases. CDR3 sequence reads: CASSTISGDLNPYGYTF. DNA for the CDR3: TGTGCCAGCAGTACAATCTCCGGGGATCTAAATCCTTATGGCTACACCTTC.

This clone has at least ten counts. The rearrangement uses TRBV9 and TRBJ1-1; tentatively, D is TRBD1 (6 bases). This CDR3 has 14 amino acids. Trimming stripped 4 bases from V and 5 bases from J, with 15 bases between. Germline lookup yields CDR1 SGDLS and CDR2 YYNGEE. The CDR3 spells CASSPSDSRTEAFF. The CDR3 DNA sequence: TGTGCCAGCAGCCCATCGGACAGCCGGACTGAAGCTTTCTTT. Together with reference TRBV9 and TRBJ1-1, the CDR3 gives the full variable domain: DSGVTQTPKHLITATGQRVTLRCSPRSGDLSVYWYQQSLDQGLQFLIQYYNGEERAKGNILERFSAQQFPDLHSELNLSSLELGDSALYFCASSPSDSRTEAFFGQGTRLTVV.

This clone was found once. The chain employs TRBV2 and TRBJ1-5; the D gene is possibly TRBD1 (5 bases). This CDR3 is built from 13 residues. V was pared by 7 bases and J by 8 bases, with 15 bases between. Looked up from germline, CDR1 is SNHLY and CDR2 is FYNNEI. CDR3 region: CASNEGRGEPQHF. The CDR3 DNA is TGTGCCAGCAACGAAGGGAGGGGAGAGCCCCAGCATTTT.

V and J are TRBV30 and TRBJ1-4; 10 bases are a match to TRBD1. In germline, CDR1 is GTSNPN, CDR2 SVGIG (reference sequence). This CDR3 is 15 amino acids long. Trimming cost V 3 bases and J 8 bases; bases outside gene matches: 9. The CDR3 coding sequence is TGTGCCTGGAGGTTAAGACAGGGGGCGCGGGAAAAACTGTTTTTT. Residues: CAWRLRQGAREKLFF.

This clone came up once. The chain is built from TRBV7-8 and TRBJ2-1; 7 nucleotides line up with TRBD1. CDR1 SGHVS and CDR2 FQNEAQ come from the germline V gene. J was trimmed by 4 bases and V by 3 bases; bases with no gene match: 6. CDR3 length: 15 amino acids. The CDR3, as DNA: TGTGCCAGCAGCTTGACCCAGGGGGAGTACAATGAGCAGTTCTTC. Translating it yields CASSLTQGEYNEQFF.

This chain uses TRBV18 with TRBJ2-3; 8 nucleotides align to TRBD1. J lost 5 bases, V lost 6 bases, and 4 bases had no gene match. Germline V CDR1 and CDR2: KGHSH, LQKENI. This CDR3 has 13 amino acids. The CDR3 DNA reads TGTGCCAGCTCCCCCAGGGGGCAAGATACGCAGTATTTT. Translation gives CASSPRGQDTQYF.

This chain uses TRBV28 with TRBJ2-3; weak D call: TRBD2 (6 bases). V dropped 4 bases and J dropped 2 bases, with 19 bases sitting between them. This CDR3 region has 17 residues. Germline loops: CDR1 MDHEN, CDR2 SYDVKM. CDR3 bases: TGTGCCAGCAGTTCCCCGGGATTCGCGGGGACCACAGATACGCAGTATTTT. Its translation is CASSSPGFAGTTDTQYF.

The rearrangement links TRBV6-1 to TRBJ1-2; D unclear. The CDR3 totals 15 residues. Germline CDR1 reads MNHNS; CDR2 reads SASEGT. Trimming removed 1 base from V and 5 bases from J, with 14 bases in between. The CDR3 nucleotides are TGTGCCAGCAGTGAAGGGACGGGATTAGTTTATGGCTACACCTTC. It yields the protein CASSEGTGLVYGYTF.

The chain carries TRBV9 and TRBJ2-2; weak D call: TRBD2 (6 bases). The CDR3 extends over 16 amino acids. Trimming left V 4 bases short and J 3 bases short, with 16 bases between. The germline CDR1 and CDR2 sequences are SGDLS and YYNGEE. The CDR3 nucleotides are TGTGCCAGCAGCAACCCGCGGACTACCGACACCGGGGAGCTGTTTTTT. Amino acids: CASSNPRTTDTGELFF.

The count of this clone is one. The chain carries TRBV4-1 and TRBJ1-4; 7 bases align to TRBD1. CDR1 and CDR2 (germline): MGHRA, YSYEKL. The length of the CDR3 is 19 residues. The trim removed 4 bases at V and 2 bases at J, leaving 16 bases unmatched. The CDR3 DNA follows: TGCGCCAGCAGCCGTATCCAGGGGGAAGGAGGGATGACTAATGAAAAACTGTTTTTT. It translates to CASSRIQGEGGMTNEKLFF.

CDR3 region: CASSLRGQGADTQYF. In nucleotides, the CDR3 is TGCGCCAGCAGCTTGAGGGGACAGGGGGCAGATACGCAGTATTTT. The chain carries TRBV5-1 and TRBJ2-3; 11 nucleotides match TRBD1. The germline V gene encodes CDR1 SGHRS and CDR2 YFSETQ. The CDR3 runs to 15 residues. V gave up 1 base and J gave up 4 bases; unmatched junction bases: 2.

The chain is built from TRBV9 and TRBJ1-2; D gene uncertain. The CDR3 runs to 19 residues. In germline, CDR1 is SGDLS, CDR2 YYNGEE. The V end lost 4 bases, the J end lost 2 bases, and 27 bases lay between the germline ends. The CDR3 loop reads CASSSPTVGSDPLNYGYTF. CDR3 DNA: TGTGCCAGCAGCTCCCCCACAGTCGGCTCCGACCCTTTGAACTATGGCTACACCTTC.

The chain is built from TRBV9 and TRBJ1-2, with D tentatively TRBD1 (6 bases). CDR1 is SGDLS, CDR2 YYNGEE, per germline. There are 13 residues in the CDR3. V lost 4 bases and J lost 4, with 11 bases in between. The CDR3 region is CASSQGQAYGYTF. CDR3 coding DNA: TGTGCCAGCAGCCAGGGGCAGGCCTATGGCTACACCTTC. Full variable domain (outside the CDR3, taken from reference TRBV9 and TRBJ1-2): DSGVTQTPKHLITATGQRVTLRCSPRSGDLSVYWYQQSLDQGLQFLIQYYNGEERAKGNILERFSAQQFPDLHSELNLSSLELGDSALYFCASSQGQAYGYTFGSGTRLTVV.

V usage is TRBV3-1 (or the pseudogene TRBV3-2) and J usage is TRBJ2-5; 15 bases map to TRBD2. The ends lost 5 bases at V and 1 base at J; junction bases unmatched: 2. The length of the CDR3 is 16 residues. The germline V gene has CDR1 LGHDT and CDR2 YNNKEL (reference sequence). The CDR3: CASSGTSGGIQETQYF. Written as DNA, the CDR3 is TGTGCCAGCAGCGGGACTAGCGGGGGGATCCAAGAGACCCAGTACTTC.

The V gene is TRBV6-5, the J gene TRBJ2-5, with 7 bases matching TRBD1. V was clipped by 7 bases and J by 2 bases; unmatched bases: 4. The CDR3 is 13 amino acids. Germline loops: CDR1 MNHEY, CDR2 SVGAGI. CDR3 sequence (DNA): TGTGCCAGCACGGCGGACAGGCAAGAGACCCAGTACTTC. As protein: CASTADRQETQYF.

This clone was detected only a few times. The chain carries TRBV28 and TRBJ1-6; D is perhaps TRBD1 (5 bases). V was cut by 5 bases and J by 10 bases, with 15 bases left in between. CDR3 size: 14 residues. Germline CDR1 is MDHEN and CDR2 is SYDVKM. The CDR3 spells CASSVAQGGSPLHF. The CDR3 DNA reads as TGTGCCAGCAGTGTCGCCCAGGGTGGGTCACCCCTCCACTTT.

The chain employs TRBV27 and TRBJ2-5; D perhaps matches TRBD2 (5 bases). This CDR3 is 15 amino acids long. V was pared by 0 bases and J by 5 bases, with 13 bases between. Germline-derived CDR1 and CDR2 are MNHEY and SMNVEV (reference sequence). CDR3 in amino acids: CASSLSGSGWETQYF. CDR3 DNA sequence: TGTGCCAGCAGTTTATCTGGGTCGGGATGGGAGACCCAGTACTTC.

This clone was detected a few times. The chain's CDR3 is CASSLGSFGLDLEKLFF. In DNA, the CDR3 is TGTGCCAGCAGCTTAGGGAGTTTCGGCCTCGATCTAGAAAAACTGTTTTTT. The chain employs TRBV11-2 and TRBJ1-4; D is unclear. V gave up 1 base and J gave up 8 bases, with 20 bases separating them. This CDR3 spans 17 amino acids. Per germline, CDR1 SGHAT and CDR2 FQNNGV. Full variable domain (outside the CDR3, taken from reference TRBV11-2 and TRBJ1-4): EAGVAQSPRYKIIEKRQSVAFWCNPISGHATLYWYQQILGQGPKLLIQFQNNGVVDDSQLPKDRFSAERLKGVDSTLKIQPAKLEDSAVYLCASSLGSFGLDLEKLFFGSGTQLSVL.

The chain links TRBV5-4 to TRBJ2-3; possible D gene TRBD2, 5 bases. Germline V CDR1 and CDR2: SGHNT, YYREEE (reference sequence). The CDR3 sequence is 13 residues long. Trimming left V 2 bases short and J 5 bases short, with 9 bases between. The CDR3 here is CASSLSGGDTQYF. The CDR3 DNA reads as TGTGCCAGCAGCTTATCAGGAGGAGATACGCAGTATTTT.